This TCR beta chain appears in the sequencing data of a study of T cell repertoires in cytomegalovirus infection. Whole-study context: CMV infection together with matching HLA type was indicated by public TCR beta signatures.

TCRdb re-called the reads through MiXCR, storing one row per CDR3 protein. Of roughly 700,000 distinct CDR3 sequences listed, approximately 33% are singletons. Many counts were recorded for this clonotype. Its antigen is undetermined. Points from the study as a whole: Individuals carrying CMV plus the relevant HLA were identified by cumulative frequency of public TCR beta families. CMV-specific HLA-C-restricted TCR beta clonotypes dominated the ex vivo response.

The source was cultured PBMCs, collected from culture after CMV antigen stimulation. The clonotype originates from a human donor in good health (CMV status not recorded). Some clones in this sample may be carry-over from other donors' samples.

The CDR3 is CASSLVYWAIQETQYF. In DNA, the CDR3 is TGTGCCAGCAGCTTAGTTTACTGGGCCATACAAGAGACCCAGTACTTC. The rearrangement uses TRBV7-2 and TRBJ2-5, with D hard to call. Germline V gene sequence: CDR1 SGHTA, CDR2 FQGNSA. The CDR3 runs 16 residues. The ends were cut back, 1 base at V and 2 bases at J, with 14 bases in the middle.